This TCR beta chain was captured in a study of CD8 T cells in ankylosing spondylitis. General study points: Reported data indicate significant enrichment of disease-linked clones within matched ankylosing spondylitis synovial fluid. Some motif variants were previously reported in reactive arthritis synovial fluid and blood. Clones linked to disease, bearing a CD8+ phenotype, were relatively rare in peripheral blood.

Germline loops: CDR1 DFQATT, CDR2 SNEGSKA (reference sequence). V shed 0 bases and J 4 bases; nucleotides not matched to a gene: 7. The CDR3 contains 15 residues. The authors made TCR beta libraries by quantitative 5'-RACE with molecular barcodes. One entry per CDR3 protein results from TCRdb running MiXCR on the 5' RACE reads. The sample gives more than 100,000 distinct CDR3 sequences, roughly an eighth of which show up once; roughly 4% is in the top ten. This clonotype was found many times. Its antigen is as yet unknown. The specimen was blood, either unsorted or a sorted T cell fraction (not recorded which). The sequence derives from a female donor with ankylosing spondylitis or in good health (not recorded which). The chain joins TRBV20-1 to TRBJ1-1; TRBD1 matches at 8 bases. The CDR3 DNA is TGCAGTGCTAGAGATCAGGACAGGGCGACCACTGAAGCTTTCTTT. Protein: CSARDQDRATTEAFF.